This T cell receptor (beta chain) stems from a study of vaccination and CD4 T cells after COVID-19. As for this clonotype: Its target is unknown.

Treatment given: roughly 10-day PBMC culture with coronavirus spike peptide pools or control peptides (ViraFEST assay). The Oncomine TCR Beta short-read assay was applied to DNA of cultured CD4+ T cells. One entry per CDR3 protein results from TCRdb running MiXCR on the PCR reads. The profile shows 6,500 to 8,500 distinct CDR3 sequences, 50% to 65% of them singletons. Source material: CD4+ T cells from blood, cultured in vitro. The receptor's source is a human donor who had recovered from COVID-19.

Here the CDR3 reads CASSREVQPQHF. The CDR3 DNA follows: TGTGCCAGCAGCCGCGAAGTTCAGCCCCAGCATTTT. The chain uses TRBV7-9 and TRBJ1-5; no clear D gene. CDR1 and CDR2 (germline): SEHNR, FQNEAQ (reference sequence). V shed 5 bases and J shed 6 bases, with 8 bases lying between them. The CDR3 covers 12 residues.